This T cell receptor (beta chain) was recovered during a study of T-cell memory formation after mild COVID-19. Study context: Among the donors, TCR clusters were largely specific to each donor. Overall study results and limits: Still unconfirmed is whether the second-wave clones peaking on day 37 recognized SARS-CoV-2.

From germline, CDR1 is MNHEY and CDR2 SVGEGT. V lost 10 bases to trimming and J lost 7 bases; unmatched junction nucleotides: 13. The CDR3 loop spans 13 amino acids. This clonotype was picked up a small number of times. Antigen specificity is unknown. 5'RACE, which relied on constant-segment primers, yielded TCR alpha and TCR beta cDNA libraries carrying sample barcodes and UMIs. In TCRdb, the 5' RACE reads were re-called with MiXCR into one record per CDR3 protein. The table shows roughly 320,000 distinct CDR3 sequences, with around 28% occurring only once. The chain recombines TRBV6-2 or TRBV6-3 with TRBJ2-7, with 7 bases aligning to TRBD2. The TCR was taken from an adult woman who had mild COVID-19 (a few samples of this study predate the infection). Cell type and time point are not known. The sequencing sample was made of PBMCs or a T cell subset sorted from them (not recorded which). CDR3 in amino acids: CATEASGYREQYF. In DNA, the CDR3 is TGTGCCACTGAGGCTAGCGGTTATCGAGAGCAGTACTTC.